One and the same sample provided the 9 T cell receptor beta chains below, sequenced in a study of T cells after yellow fever vaccination. In TCRdb, the 5' RACE reads were re-called with MiXCR into one record per CDR3 protein. The sample yields about 5,800 distinct CDR3 sequences, 5.5% to 8% seen once. The sample in question was PBMCs, either bulk or a sorted T-cell subset (CD4+, CD8+, memory, or dextramer-sorted; not recorded which), obtained roughly 15 days after the first yellow fever vaccination. These TCRs come from a man aged 18 to 35 who received the YFV17D yellow fever vaccine.

In its sample, this clonotype was seen many times. This chain links TRBV27 with TRBJ1-1, with D possibly being TRBD1 (6 bases). The germline V gene encodes CDR1 MNHEY and CDR2 SMNVEV (reference sequence). This CDR3 contains 12 residues. V dropped 5 bases and J dropped 10 bases, with 14 bases sitting between them. The CDR3 is CASSNYRALAFF. CDR3 nucleotide sequence: TGTGCCAGCAGTAACTACAGGGCCTTAGCTTTCTTT.

The sample holds many counts of this clonotype. The chain recombines TRBV3-1 with TRBJ1-6; TRBD1 aligns across 8 bases. This CDR3 is built from 14 residues. Germline loops: CDR1 LGHDT, CDR2 YNNKEL (reference sequence). Trimming at V came to 7 bases and at J to 7 bases, leaving 6 bases not matched to a gene. CDR3 DNA sequence: TGTGCCAGCACCTCGGACAGGGCAAATTCACCCCTCCACTTT. Its translation is CASTSDRANSPLHF. Supplemented by reference TRBV3-1 and TRBJ1-6, the full variable domain reads DTAVSQTPKYLVTQMGNDKSIKCEQNLGHDTMYWYKQDSKKFLKIMFSYNNKELIINETVPNRFSPKSPDKAHLNLHINSLELGDSAVYFCASTSDRANSPLHFGNGTRLTVT.

This clonotype appeared many times. The V call is TRBV2, the J call TRBJ1-6; a possible D gene is TRBD1 (5 bases). V dropped 8 bases and J dropped 6 bases, with 11 bases sitting between them. The CDR3 length is 13 residues. Germline assignment: CDR1 SNHLY and CDR2 FYNNEI. The CDR3 DNA reads TGTGCCAGCTGCCCAGGGAGTAATTCACCCCTCCACTTT. Amino acid sequence: CASCPGSNSPLHF.

Ten or more counts support this clonotype. J is TRBJ1-2 and V is TRBV7-9, with 10 bases matching TRBD1. Germline lookup yields CDR1 SEHNR and CDR2 FQNEAQ (reference sequence). The CDR3 runs 15 residues. J lost 8 bases, V lost 5 bases, and 11 bases had no gene match. The CDR3 sequence is CASSPLVDRGTGYTF. CDR3 DNA: TGTGCCAGCAGCCCCCTAGTGGACAGGGGGACCGGCTACACCTTC.

There are a few counts of this clonotype. The J gene is TRBJ2-1, the V gene TRBV5-6; unclear D gene. Germline V gene data show CDR1 as SGHDT and CDR2 as YYEEEE. The CDR3 loop spans 14 amino acids. V was clipped by 8 bases and J by 5 bases, with 17 bases between them. In nucleotides, the CDR3 is TGTGCCAGGAGCCCCGGGCGACGGCACAATGAGCAGTTCTTC. It is translated as CARSPGRRHNEQFF.

This clonotype was recorded many times. The V call is TRBV6-2 or TRBV6-3, the J call TRBJ2-1; a possible D gene is TRBD1 (5 bases). Germline CDR1 MNHEY, CDR2 SVGEGT. Trimming stripped 8 bases from V and 6 bases from J, with 20 bases between. The CDR3 runs to 15 residues. CDR3 bases: TGTGCCAGCTTGAACGACGGTGGACATCTCAATGAGCAGTTCTTC. This encodes CASLNDGGHLNEQFF.

This clonotype has a count of ten or more. The chain combines TRBV20-1 with TRBJ1-2; TRBD1 agrees at 10 bases. Trimming cost V 0 bases and J 2 bases; bases outside gene matches: 3. Germline CDR1 is DFQATT and CDR2 is SNEGSKA (reference sequence). The CDR3 is 15 residues long. CDR3 in DNA: TGCAGTGCTAGAGATGGGGACAGGGGAAACTATGGCTACACCTTC. Encoded protein: CSARDGDRGNYGYTF.

The table lists this clonotype with many counts. This sequence joins TRBV4-2 and TRBJ2-5; TRBD1 or TRBD2 may be the D gene (5 bases each). This CDR3 contains 17 residues. Trimming cost V 1 base and J 4 bases, with 19 bases left between them. Germline V gene lookup returns CDR1 LGHNA and CDR2 YNFKEQ. The DNA for the CDR3 is TGTGCCAGCAGCCAAGGTTCCTTGGCGGTCGGGGCAGAGACCCAGTACTTC. Protein product: CASSQGSLAVGAETQYF.

At least ten counts were recorded for this clonotype. The chain carries TRBV11-3 and TRBJ2-1; D is possibly TRBD2 (6 bases). With 2 bases removed from V and 3 bases from J, the gap between germline ends came to 11 bases. Germline values: CDR1 SGHNT, CDR2 YENEEA. CDR3 length: 15 residues. CDR3 protein: CASSLNPGSYNEQFF. The CDR3 region has the DNA TGTGCCAGCAGCTTAAACCCCGGGAGCTACAATGAGCAGTTCTTC.